Below, 13 T cell receptor beta chains from the same sample are listed, as sequenced in a study of prognosis after radiotherapy for stage I lung cancer. The genomic DNA TCR beta CDR3 region underwent two rounds of multiplex PCR. Primers (each specific to one TRBV or TRBJ gene) were used in first-round PCR. One entry per CDR3 protein results from TCRdb running MiXCR on the multiplex PCR reads. The sample includes around 19,000 distinct CDR3 sequences, 44% of them seen just once. This sample comprised PBMCs, obtained before or after stereotactic body radiation therapy (not recorded which). These TCRs come from a donor of 50 years or more with non-small cell lung cancer.

This clonotype has ten or more counts. The rearrangement uses TRBV6-4 and TRBJ1-5; possible D gene TRBD1, 5 bases. V lost 4 bases and J 4 bases, leaving 14 bases between the germline ends. CDR3 length: 15 residues. The V gene's germline CDR1 is MRHNA and CDR2 SNTAGT. The CDR3 loop is CASSGGGRGNQPQHF. The CDR3 bases are TGTGCCAGCAGTGGGGGGGGTCGGGGAAATCAGCCCCAGCATTTT.

Turning to this clonotype: A much larger clone differs from this one at a single base, so this may be a read error. CDR3 region: CSIVMRGTQYF. CDR3 coding DNA: TGCAGCATTGTTATGAGGGGGACCCAGTACTTC. The chain has TRBV29-1 and TRBJ2-5; TRBD1 or TRBD2 may be the D gene (5 bases each). With 8 bases removed from V and 7 bases from J, the gap between germline ends came to 14 bases. Germline assignment: CDR1 SQVTM and CDR2 ANQGSEA. The CDR3 contains 11 residues.

The chain joins TRBV2 to TRBJ2-3; D is undetermined. The V gene lost 4 bases and the J gene lost 1 base, with 18 bases spanning the gap. Looked up from germline, CDR1 is SNHLY and CDR2 is FYNNEI. The CDR3 extends over 17 amino acids. Here the CDR3 DNA reads TGTGCCAGCAGTGGATCTCAGTGTTCACTTGGCACAGATACGCAGTATTTT. This gives the protein CASSGSQCSLGTDTQYF.

There are many counts of this clonotype. The chain joins TRBV5-1 to TRBJ2-3; 8 nucleotides line up with TRBD2. From germline, CDR1 is SGHRS and CDR2 YFSETQ. The CDR3 sequence is 16 residues long. V dropped 1 base and J dropped 3; count of bases not matched to a gene: 7. CDR3 residues: CASSLSRGGLTDTQYF. DNA of the CDR3: TGCGCCAGCAGCTTGTCGCGCGGGGGGCTTACAGATACGCAGTATTTT.

This clonotype was seen only a few times. A single base separates this from a much larger clone, so it may be a read error. This sequence joins TRBV3-1 and TRBJ2-2; TRBD2 agrees at 7 bases. The CDR3 is 17 residues long. Germline V gives CDR1 LGHDT, CDR2 YNNKEL (reference sequence). The CDR3 reads CTSSDQGLAENTGELFF. The CDR3 DNA reads TGTACCAGCAGCGATCAAGGGCTAGCGGAAAACACCGGGGAGCTGTTTTTT.

Ten or more counts support this clonotype. Here the CDR3 reads CASSSTTGGEYEQYF. The DNA of the CDR3 is TGCGCCAGCAGCAGTACGACAGGGGGCGAATACGAGCAGTACTTC. V and J are TRBV5-1 and TRBJ2-7; 10 bases fit TRBD1. Germline V gene sequence: CDR1 SGHRS, CDR2 YFSETQ. The CDR3 covers 15 residues. Trimming removed 4 bases from V and 4 bases from J; junction bases left unmatched: 8.

This clonotype was seen only a few times. A much larger clone differs from this one at a single base, so this may be a read error. The chain links TRBV20-1 to TRBJ2-3; D unclear. With 4 bases removed from V and 4 bases from J, the gap between germline ends came to 3 bases. The CDR3 is 10 residues long. Germline CDR1 is DFQATT and CDR2 is SNEGSKA (reference sequence). The CDR3 loop reads CSAMSDTQYF. The CDR3 nucleotides read TGCAGTGCTATGTCAGATACGCAGTATTTT.

There are many counts of this clonotype. CDR3: CASSATGVTGELFF. For the CDR3, the DNA is TGTGCCAGCAGCGCGACAGGGGTTACCGGGGAGCTGTTTTTT. The gene calls are TRBV9 and TRBJ2-2; 8 bases agree with TRBD1. The germline V gene has CDR1 SGDLS and CDR2 YYNGEE. V trimming: 3 bases; J trimming: 5 bases; junction bases outside the gene matches: 3. CDR3 length: 14 amino acids.

This chain joins TRBV25-1 and TRBJ2-3; D not certain. V lost 5 bases, J lost 2 bases, and 14 bases lay in between. Germline V CDR1 and CDR2: MGHDK, SYGVNS. There are 15 residues in the CDR3. The CDR3 DNA is TGTGCCAGCAGTTACCCGCAAGGTGACACAGATACGCAGTATTTT. Protein sequence: CASSYPQGDTDTQYF.

About this clonotype: With a much larger clone just one base away, this may be a read error. J is TRBJ2-2 and V is TRBV28; maybe TRBD1 (6 bases). Germline-derived CDR1 and CDR2 are MDHEN and SYDVKM. This CDR3 comprises 19 residues. CDR3 DNA: TGTACCAGCAGCCCCGAAGTTATTGGGACACTGGCCGGCACCGGGGAGCTGTTTTTT. The encoded protein is CTSSPEVIGTLAGTGELFF.

Worth noting for this clonotype: A single base separates this from a much larger clone, so it may be a read error. This chain uses TRBV18 with TRBJ2-2, with a tentative D call TRBD2 (5 bases). V shed 4 bases and J shed 5 bases, with 11 bases lying between them. The CDR3 is 14 residues long. Germline V CDR1 and CDR2: KGHSH, LQKENI. CDR3 amino acids: CASSLGIETGELFF. The CDR3 region has the DNA TGTGCCAGCTCACTCGGGATTGAGACCGGGGAGCTGTTTTTT. The variable domain in full, with the rest retrieved from reference TRBV18 and TRBJ2-2, is NAGVMQNPRHLVRRRGQEARLRCSPMKGHSHVYWYRQLPEEGLKFMVYLQKENIIDESGMPKERFSAEFPKEGPSILRIQQVVRGDSAAYFCASSLGIETGELFFGEGSRLTVL.

The chain employs TRBV7-3 and TRBJ2-1; 10 bases map to TRBD2. Germline V gives CDR1 SGHTA, CDR2 FQGTGA. J gave up 6 bases and V 5 bases, and 7 bases lay outside the gene matches. This CDR3 region has 15 residues. The CDR3 DNA is TGTGCCAGCAGCGAACTAGCGGGAAGCTCCAATGAGCAGTTCTTC. This translates into CASSELAGSSNEQFF.

This sequence joins TRBV11-3 and TRBJ1-3; D is ambiguous. This CDR3 has 13 amino acids. Germline-derived CDR1 and CDR2 are SGHNT and YENEEA. Trimming shortened V by 4 bases and J by 4 bases, and 8 bases separated the two germline ends. CDR3 protein: CASSSIRGNTIYF. The CDR3, as DNA: TGTGCCAGCAGCTCTATACGGGGAAACACCATATATTTT.